This entry lists 9 T cell receptor beta chains sequenced from one sample in a study of identical twins. Via MiXCR, TCRdb re-called the 5' RACE reads, giving one row per CDR3 protein. Of around 960,000 distinct CDR3 sequences listed, about 12% are singletons. These same records also appear under a second study, on yellow fever vaccine responses in identical twins.

Sequencing input: PBMCs. Source of these receptors: a woman under 30 in good health.

This clonotype was seen a few times. This chain connects TRBV3-1 to TRBJ2-2, with D hard to call. This CDR3 has 14 amino acids. Germline V lookup: CDR1 LGHDT, CDR2 YNNKEL (reference sequence). V lost 0 bases, J lost 6 bases, and 8 bases lay in between. The CDR3 DNA is TGTGCCAGCAGCCAAGATTTTTTGTCCGGGGAGCTGTTTTTT. Translating gives CASSQDFLSGELFF.

The chain has TRBV11-2 and TRBJ2-1; TRBD2 might be the D (6 bases). Trimming shortened V by 5 bases and J by 0 bases, and 14 bases separated the two germline ends. Germline CDR1 and CDR2: SGHAT and FQNNGV. The CDR3 is 16 amino acids. CDR3 coding DNA: TGTGCCAGCAGCCCCTTTAGCGGACTCTCCTACAATGAGCAGTTCTTC. Its protein product is CASSPFSGLSYNEQFF. The whole variable domain, remainder taken from reference TRBV11-2 and TRBJ2-1, is EAGVAQSPRYKIIEKRQSVAFWCNPISGHATLYWYQQILGQGPKLLIQFQNNGVVDDSQLPKDRFSAERLKGVDSTLKIQPAKLEDSAVYLCASSPFSGLSYNEQFFGPGTRLTVL.

This clonotype occurred a few times. V is TRBV4-2 and J is TRBJ1-3, with TRBD1 as a possible D gene (6 bases). Germline values: CDR1 LGHNA, CDR2 YNFKEQ. Trimming removed 4 bases at V and 0 bases at J, with 31 bases between. This CDR3 is 22 amino acids long. The CDR3 bases are TGTGCCAGCAGCCGCACCCTCCCCCCGGCGGCGGGACAAAGAAGCTCTGGAAACACCATATATTTT. Residues: CASSRTLPPAAGQRSSGNTIYF.

This clonotype was picked up many times. Here the CDR3 DNA reads TGTGCCAGCAGTTTTGTCAGGGATGAAGCTTTCTTT. This encodes CASSFVRDEAFF. The rearrangement uses TRBV12-3 or TRBV12-4 and TRBJ1-1, with D maybe TRBD1 (5 bases). The CDR3 length is 12 residues. Trimming pared 3 bases from V and 7 bases from J, leaving 9 bases between.

The rearrangement joins TRBV5-1 to TRBJ2-5, with D unclear. V gave up 2 bases and J gave up 7 bases, with 15 bases separating them. Germline CDR1 and CDR2: SGHRS and YFSETQ. The CDR3 sequence is 14 residues long. The DNA of the CDR3 is TGCGCCAGCAGCTTACCGCAGGACGGTGGGACCCAGTACTTC. Protein: CASSLPQDGGTQYF.

The chain is built from TRBV28 and TRBJ2-4; the match to TRBD1 covers 8 bases. Per the germline V gene, CDR1 is MDHEN and CDR2 is SYDVKM. The V segment lost 1 base and the J segment 7 bases; nucleotides outside the gene matches: 3. This CDR3 spans 14 amino acids. The CDR3 nucleotides are TGTGCCAGCAGTTTATCGACAGGGGTCAACATTCAGTACTTC. Protein product: CASSLSTGVNIQYF.

Written as DNA, the CDR3 is TGTGCCAGCAGTCCCGAGACAGGGTTGTTCGCTACGCAGTATTTT. This encodes CASSPETGLFATQYF. This rearrangement joins TRBV12-3 or TRBV12-4 to TRBJ2-3; the match to TRBD1 covers 7 bases. V lost 5 bases and J lost 8; bases outside the gene matches: 13. This CDR3 is 15 amino acids long.

Only a few counts were recorded for this clonotype. The V call is TRBV7-6, the J call TRBJ2-7; D call uncertain. Trimming stripped 3 bases from V and 2 bases from J, with 8 bases between. Germline CDR1 is SGHVS and CDR2 is FNYEAQ. CDR3 length: 13 residues. The CDR3 nucleotides are TGTGCCAGCAGCTTGACCGATGCCTACGAGCAGTACTTC. Translated, it gives CASSLTDAYEQYF.

This clonotype has a handful of counts. This chain connects TRBV3-1 to TRBJ2-7; D is ambiguous. The CDR3 has 13 amino acids. The ends were cut back, 0 bases at V and 4 bases at J, with 7 bases in the middle. The germline gives CDR1 LGHDT, CDR2 YNNKEL (reference sequence). This CDR3 reads CASSQEPRYEQYF. The CDR3 coding sequence is TGTGCCAGCAGCCAAGAGCCCAGATACGAGCAGTACTTC.